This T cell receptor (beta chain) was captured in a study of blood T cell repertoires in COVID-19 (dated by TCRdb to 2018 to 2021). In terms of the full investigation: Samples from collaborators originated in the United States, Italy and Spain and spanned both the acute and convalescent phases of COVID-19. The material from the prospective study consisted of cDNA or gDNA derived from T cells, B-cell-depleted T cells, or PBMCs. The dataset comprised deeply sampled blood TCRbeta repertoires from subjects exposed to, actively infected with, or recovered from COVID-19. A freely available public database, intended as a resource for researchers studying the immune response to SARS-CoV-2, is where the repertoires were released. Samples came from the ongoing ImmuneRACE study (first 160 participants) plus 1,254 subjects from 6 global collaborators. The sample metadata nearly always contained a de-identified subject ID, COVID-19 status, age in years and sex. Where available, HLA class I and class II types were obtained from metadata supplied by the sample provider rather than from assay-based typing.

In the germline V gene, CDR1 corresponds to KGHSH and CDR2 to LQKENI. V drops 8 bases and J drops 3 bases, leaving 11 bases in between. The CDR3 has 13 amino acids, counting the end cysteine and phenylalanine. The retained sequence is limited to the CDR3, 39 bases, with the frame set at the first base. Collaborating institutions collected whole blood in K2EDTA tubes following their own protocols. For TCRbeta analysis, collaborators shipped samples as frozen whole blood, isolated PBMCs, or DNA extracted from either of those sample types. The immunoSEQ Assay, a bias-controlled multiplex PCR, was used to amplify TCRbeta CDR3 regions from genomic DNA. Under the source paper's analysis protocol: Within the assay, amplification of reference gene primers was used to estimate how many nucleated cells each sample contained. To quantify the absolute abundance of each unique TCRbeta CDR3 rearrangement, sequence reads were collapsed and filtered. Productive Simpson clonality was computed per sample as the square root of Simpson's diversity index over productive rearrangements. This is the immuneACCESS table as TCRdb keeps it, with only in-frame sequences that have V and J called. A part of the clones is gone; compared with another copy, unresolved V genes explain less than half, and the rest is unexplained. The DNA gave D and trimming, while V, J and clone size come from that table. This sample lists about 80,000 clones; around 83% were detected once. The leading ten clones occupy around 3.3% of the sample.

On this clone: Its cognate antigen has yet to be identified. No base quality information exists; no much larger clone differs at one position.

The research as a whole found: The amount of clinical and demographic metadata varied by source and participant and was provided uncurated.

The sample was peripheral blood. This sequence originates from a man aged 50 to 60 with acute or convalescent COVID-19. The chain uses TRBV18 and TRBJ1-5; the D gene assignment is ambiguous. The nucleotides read TGTGCCAGCCATCCGGGAAACAATCAGCCCCAGCATTTT. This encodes CASHPGNNQPQHF.